This TCR beta chain appears in the sequencing data of a study of T cells in Graves' hyperthyroidism and ophthalmopathy. Study-wide results and limits: Expanded thyroid clonotypes (above 0.001) were mostly also found in blood. A median roughly six months before onset, the model predicted ophthalmopathy.

Each person with ophthalmopathy scored at least 3 on the Clinical Activity Score, reached NOSPECS grade 4 or higher, and had been ill under 3 months. PBMCs were collected from a roughly 9.7 ml volume of fresh peripheral blood. The germline CDR1 and CDR2 sequences are SGHVS and FNYEAQ. The CDR3 loop spans 15 amino acids. With 1 base removed from V and 0 bases from J, the gap between germline ends came to 7 bases. This clonotype was detected many times. Antigen specificity is unknown. Using RNA transcripts as the source, TCR beta CDR3 regions were amplified. A set of HTBI primers served as the primers for a first-round RT-PCR of the TCR CDR3. From the multiplex PCR reads, TCRdb called clonotypes with MiXCR, one entry per CDR3 protein. This sample carries about 410,000 distinct CDR3 sequences, about 14% of them seen once, and the ten largest clones take 20%.

Sequencing was carried out using blood. This sequence originates from a woman aged 25 to 39 with Graves' ophthalmopathy. The chain uses TRBV7-6 and TRBJ2-1; D is unresolved. In DNA, the CDR3 is TGTGCCAGCAGCTTAGAACAGATCTCCTACAATGAGCAGTTCTTC. It codes for CASSLEQISYNEQFF.